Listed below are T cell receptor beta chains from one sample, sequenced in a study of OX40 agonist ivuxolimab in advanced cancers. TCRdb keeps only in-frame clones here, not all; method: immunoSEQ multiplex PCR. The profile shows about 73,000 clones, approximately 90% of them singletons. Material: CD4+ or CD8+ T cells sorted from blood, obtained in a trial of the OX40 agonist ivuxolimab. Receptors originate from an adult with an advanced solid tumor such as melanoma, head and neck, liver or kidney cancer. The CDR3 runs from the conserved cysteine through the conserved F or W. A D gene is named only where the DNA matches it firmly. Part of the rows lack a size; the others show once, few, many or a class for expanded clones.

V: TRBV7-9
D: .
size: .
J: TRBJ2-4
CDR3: CASSLSYRGAKNIQYF
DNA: TGTGCCAGCAGCTTATCGTACCGGGGGGCCAAAAACATTCAGTACTTC

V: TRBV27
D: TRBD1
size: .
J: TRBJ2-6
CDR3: CASRSGTGDVLTF
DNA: TGTGCCAGCCGCTCCGGGACAGGGGACGTCCTGACTTTC

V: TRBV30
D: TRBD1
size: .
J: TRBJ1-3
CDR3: CAYRGPGNTIYF
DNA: TGTGCCTACAGGGGGCCTGGAAACACCATATATTTT

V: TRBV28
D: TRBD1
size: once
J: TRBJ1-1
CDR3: CASNQGQGSFDF
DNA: TGTGCCAGCAACCAGGGACAGGGAAGCTTTGACTTT

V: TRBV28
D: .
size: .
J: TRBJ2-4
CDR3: CASSFRGQEGRNIQYF
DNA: TGTGCCAGCAGTTTTCGGGGGCAGGAAGGGAGAAACATTCAGTACTTC

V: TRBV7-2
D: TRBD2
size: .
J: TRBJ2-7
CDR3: CASSQAAPSGKIYEQYF
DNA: TGTGCCAGCAGCCAAGCAGCCCCCAGCGGGAAGATCTACGAGCAGTACTTC

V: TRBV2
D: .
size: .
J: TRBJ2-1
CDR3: CASSEGWNEQFF
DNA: TGTGCCAGCAGTGAAGGTTGGAATGAGCAGTTCTTC

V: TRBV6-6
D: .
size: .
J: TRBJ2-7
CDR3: CASSPLSYEQYF
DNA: TGTGCCAGCAGTCCCCTGAGTTACGAGCAGTACTTC

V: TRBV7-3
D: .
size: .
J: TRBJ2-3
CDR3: CASSFSRAADTQYF
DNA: TGTGCCAGCAGCTTTTCCAGGGCCGCAGATACGCAGTATTTT

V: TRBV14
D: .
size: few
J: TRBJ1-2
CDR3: CASSQDAGKGWDYGYTF
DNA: TGTGCCAGCAGCCAAGATGCAGGGAAGGGGTGGGACTATGGCTACACCTTC

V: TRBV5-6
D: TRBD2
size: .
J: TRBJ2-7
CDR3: CASSPRSTAGAYEQYF
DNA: TGTGCCAGCAGTCCCCGTTCCACGGCGGGAGCCTACGAGCAGTACTTC

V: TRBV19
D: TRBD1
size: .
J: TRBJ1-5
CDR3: CASTSTSIGTGHNQPQHF
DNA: TGTGCCAGTACCTCCACTTCTATCGGGACAGGGCACAATCAGCCCCAGCATTTT

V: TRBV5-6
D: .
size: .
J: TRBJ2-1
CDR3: CASSLDRGNEQFF
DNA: TGTGCCAGCAGCTTGGACCGGGGCAATGAGCAGTTCTTC

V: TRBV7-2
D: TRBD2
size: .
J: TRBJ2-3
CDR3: CASSRLAGTQYF
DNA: TGTGCCAGCAGCCGACTAGCCGGTACGCAGTATTTT

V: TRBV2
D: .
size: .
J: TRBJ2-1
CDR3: CASSEQGSSYNEQFF
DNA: TGTGCCAGCAGTGAGCAGGGGAGCTCCTACAATGAGCAGTTCTTC

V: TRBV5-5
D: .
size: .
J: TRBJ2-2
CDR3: CASSSRALRSGTGELFF
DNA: TGTGCCAGCAGCTCCCGGGCGCTCAGGTCGGGGACCGGGGAGCTGTTTTTT

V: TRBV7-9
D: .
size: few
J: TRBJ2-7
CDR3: CASSSESYEQYF
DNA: TGTGCCAGCAGCTCGGAATCCTACGAGCAGTACTTC

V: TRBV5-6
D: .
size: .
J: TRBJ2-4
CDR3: CASSLAAGAGIQYF
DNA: TGTGCCAGCAGCTTGGCCGCAGGGGCTGGCATTCAGTACTTC

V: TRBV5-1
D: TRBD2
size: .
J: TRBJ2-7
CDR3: CASSFGSGSSYEQYF
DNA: TGCGCCAGCAGCTTTGGTAGCGGGAGTTCCTACGAGCAGTACTTC

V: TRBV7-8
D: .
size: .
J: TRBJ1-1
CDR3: CASSLGLSRTEAFF
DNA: TGTGCCAGCAGCTTAGGGCTTTCGAGGACTGAAGCTTTCTTT

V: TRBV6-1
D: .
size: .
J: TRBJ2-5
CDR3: CASTKSHLGETQYF
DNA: TGTGCCAGCACTAAGTCCCATCTCGGAGAGACCCAGTACTTC

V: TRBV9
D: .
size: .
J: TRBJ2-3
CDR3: CASSVGHSISGTQYF
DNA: TGTGCCAGCAGCGTAGGTCACAGTATTAGCGGTACGCAGTATTTT

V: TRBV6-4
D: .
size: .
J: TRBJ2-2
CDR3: CASSVGDTGELFF
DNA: TGTGCCAGCAGCGTGGGCGACACCGGGGAGCTGTTTTTT

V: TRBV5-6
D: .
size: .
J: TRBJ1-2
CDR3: CASSVKGPGFYGYTF
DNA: TGTGCCAGCAGCGTTAAGGGACCCGGGTTCTATGGCTACACCTTC

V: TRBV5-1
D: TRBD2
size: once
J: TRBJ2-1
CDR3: CASSLAGGGLGEQFF
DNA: TGCGCCAGTTCGTTAGCGGGAGGAGGTCTGGGTGAGCAGTTCTTC

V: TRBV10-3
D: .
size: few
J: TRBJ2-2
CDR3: CAISESSWGTGELFF
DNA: TGTGCCATCAGTGAGTCAAGCTGGGGCACCGGGGAGCTGTTTTTT

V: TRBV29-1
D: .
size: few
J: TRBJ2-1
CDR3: CSTSHGTVYNEQFF
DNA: TGCAGCACCTCCCATGGGACGGTCTACAATGAGCAGTTCTTC

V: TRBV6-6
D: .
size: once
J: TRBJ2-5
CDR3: CASAKGFAGETQYF
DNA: TGTGCCAGCGCGAAGGGTTTTGCAGGGGAGACCCAGTACTTC

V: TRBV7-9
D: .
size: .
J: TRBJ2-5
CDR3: CASSLSIGLETQYF
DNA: TGTGCCAGCAGCTTATCCATCGGCTTAGAGACCCAGTACTTC

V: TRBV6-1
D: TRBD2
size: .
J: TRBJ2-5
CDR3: CASSRLAGRQETQYF
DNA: TGTGCCAGCAGCCGACTAGCGGGGCGCCAAGAGACCCAGTACTTC

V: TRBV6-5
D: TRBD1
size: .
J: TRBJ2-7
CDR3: CASSIRTGPAYEQYF
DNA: TGTGCCAGCAGTATTCGGACAGGACCTGCCTACGAGCAGTACTTC